These 26 T cell receptor beta chains were sequenced from one sample in a study of preoperative IRX-2 immunotherapy in early breast cancer. Treatment here: preoperative locoregional IRX-2 cytokine immunotherapy. Assay used: immunoSEQ multiplex PCR; TCRdb lists only in-frame clones, some missing. The sample lists 39,000 or so clones, 70% to 80% occurring once. The specimen comprised tumor tissue, sampled after IRX-2 immunotherapy. Receptor source: a human donor with breast cancer.

V is TRBV6-4 and J is TRBJ2-7; D is possibly TRBD1 (5 bases). Germline V CDR1 and CDR2: MRHNA, SNTAGT. The CDR3 loop spans 12 amino acids. The V end lost 6 bases, the J end lost 5 bases, and 11 bases lay between the germline ends. CDR3 loop: CASSQGLNEQYF. CDR3 coding DNA: TGTGCCAGCAGCCAGGGTTTGAACGAGCAGTACTTC.

The chain couples TRBV5-1 to TRBJ1-1; 7 bases agree with TRBD1. Trimming took 1 base from V and 1 from J; bases not matched to a gene: 4. This CDR3 is 15 amino acids long. Germline CDR1 reads SGHRS; CDR2 reads YFSETQ. Written as DNA, the CDR3 is TGCGCCAGCAGCTTGTTAACAGGGGAGAACACTGAAGCTTTCTTT. Its protein product is CASSLLTGENTEAFF.

The rearrangement uses TRBV10-2 and TRBJ1-1; D is undetermined. V lost 2 bases to trimming and J lost 1 base, with 11 bases between them. Germline V gene lookup returns CDR1 WSHSY and CDR2 SAAADI. The CDR3 has 15 amino acids. In DNA form, the CDR3 reads TGCGCCAGCAGTGAGGTTGTCAGTACGAACACTGAAGCTTTCTTT. Protein: CASSEVVSTNTEAFF.

The chain couples TRBV2 to TRBJ2-1, with 9 bases identical to TRBD1. CDR1 is SNHLY, CDR2 FYNNEI, per germline. V trimming: 1 base; J trimming: 9 bases; junction bases outside the gene matches: 7. This CDR3 comprises 15 residues. The CDR3 here is CASSEEWTGAIEQFF. The CDR3 DNA reads TGTGCCAGCAGTGAAGAATGGACAGGGGCGATTGAGCAGTTCTTC.

The chain uses TRBV4-1 and TRBJ2-7; no clear D gene. Germline lookup yields CDR1 MGHRA and CDR2 YSYEKL. This CDR3 is built from 14 residues. V was trimmed by 0 bases and J by 3 bases, leaving 9 bases between them. CDR3 nucleotide sequence: TGCGCCAGCAGCCAAGATCCAACGGGCTACGAGCAGTACTTC. Amino acid sequence: CASSQDPTGYEQYF.

Details on this clone: The read includes an ambiguous or uncalled nucleotide; its amino acid is shown as X. The chain combines TRBV4-1 with TRBJ1-4; no reliable D call. Trimming cost V 4 bases and J 12 bases, with 12 bases left between them. This CDR3 has 12 residues. In germline, CDR1 is MGHRA, CDR2 YSYEKL. In DNA, the CDR3 is TGCGCCAGCAGCCGGRAGGGAGGGCAACTGTTTTTT. Translation gives CASSRXGGQLFF.

The chain is built from TRBV19 and TRBJ2-2, with 11 positions matching TRBD1. V trimming: 6 bases; J trimming: 5 bases; junction bases outside the gene matches: 8. This CDR3 contains 16 residues. Germline values: CDR1 LNHDA, CDR2 SQIVND (reference sequence). The CDR3: CASSQGQGAATGELFF. In DNA, the CDR3 is TGTGCCAGTAGCCAAGGACAGGGGGCCGCTACCGGGGAGCTGTTTTTT.

The chain carries TRBV5-1 and TRBJ2-7; tentative D call: TRBD1 (6 bases). V was shortened by 7 bases and J by 1 base, with 21 bases between the two germline ends. Germline lookup yields CDR1 SGHRS and CDR2 YFSETQ. The CDR3 is 16 amino acids. DNA of the CDR3: TGCGCCAGCGGGTATACTACAGGGCCTTCTTCCTACGAGCAGTACTTC. Translating gives CASGYTTGPSSYEQYF.

The table lists this clone with a count of one. The J gene is TRBJ1-4, the V gene TRBV19; no reliable D call. In germline, CDR1 is LNHDA, CDR2 SQIVND (reference sequence). With 6 bases removed from V and 5 bases from J, the gap between germline ends came to 16 bases. This CDR3 is built from 15 residues. CDR3 residues: CASRAGNVQNEKLFF. CDR3 bases: TGTGCCAGTAGGGCTGGGAATGTCCAAAATGAAAAACTGTTTTTT.

J is TRBJ2-5 and V is TRBV5-1; 7 bases are a match to TRBD1. From germline, CDR1 is SGHRS and CDR2 YFSETQ. V trimming: 5 bases; J trimming: 1 base; junction bases outside the gene matches: 8. The CDR3 extends over 15 amino acids. CDR3 residues: CASSSTGTAQETQYF. As DNA, the CDR3 is TGCGCCAGCAGTTCCACCGGGACAGCCCAAGAGACCCAGTACTTC.

V usage is TRBV28 and J usage is TRBJ2-3; D not certain. The CDR3 has 13 amino acids. From germline, CDR1 is MDHEN and CDR2 SYDVKM. Trimming removed 8 bases at V and 0 bases at J, with 9 bases between. This CDR3 reads CASELGSTDTQYF. CDR3 DNA: TGTGCCAGCGAGCTCGGTAGCACAGATACGCAGTATTTT.

The chain joins TRBV11-3 to TRBJ2-7, with 9 bases that match TRBD1. J lost 4 bases, V lost 1 base, and 8 bases had no gene match. The CDR3 contains 16 residues. Germline lookup yields CDR1 SGHNT and CDR2 YENEEA. The CDR3, as DNA: TGTGCCAGCAGCTTAGGGGTGACAGGGGGATATTACGAGCAGTACTTC. It translates to CASSLGVTGGYYEQYF.

This clone turned up a few times. The rearrangement joins TRBV6-8 to TRBJ2-7, with D perhaps assigned TRBD1 or TRBD2 (5 bases each). This CDR3 region has 12 residues. CDR1 MNHGY and CDR2 SAAAGT come from the germline V gene. Trimming removed 5 bases from V and 12 bases from J, with 17 bases in between. CDR3 sequence: CASSEGTVDPYF. DNA for the CDR3: TGTGCCAGCAGTGAGGGGACCGTGGATCCGTACTTC.

The V call is TRBV5-1, the J call TRBJ2-1; D perhaps matches TRBD2 (5 bases). This CDR3 has 14 residues. V lost 3 bases and J lost 8, with 15 bases in between. Looked up from germline, CDR1 is SGHRS and CDR2 is YFSETQ. The CDR3 reads CASSYIAPTDEQFF. The CDR3 DNA reads TGCGCCAGCAGCTACATAGCGCCCACAGATGAGCAGTTCTTC. Variable domain in full (rest from reference TRBV5-1 and TRBJ2-1): KAGVTQTPRYLIKTRGQQVTLSCSPISGHRSVSWYQQTPGQGLQFLFEYFSETQRNKGNFPGRFSGRQFSNSRSEMNVSTLELGDSALYLCASSYIAPTDEQFFGPGTRLTVL.

This rearrangement joins TRBV6-8 to TRBJ2-7; possible D gene TRBD2, 5 bases. With 8 bases removed from V and 2 bases from J, the gap between germline ends came to 13 bases. The CDR3 extends over 13 amino acids. Germline lookup yields CDR1 MNHGY and CDR2 SAAAGT. The CDR3 DNA follows: TGTGCCAGCGCGGAGCTTAGCGCCTACGAGCAGTACTTC. This translates into CASAELSAYEQYF.

This clone came up once. The rearrangement uses TRBV6-8 and TRBJ2-5; a weak D match, TRBD2 (6 bases). There are 12 residues in the CDR3. Germline values: CDR1 MNHGY, CDR2 SAAAGT. V gave up 6 bases and J gave up 4 bases, with 9 bases separating them. CDR3 sequence: CASRTSGETQYF. CDR3 nucleotide sequence: TGTGCCAGCAGGACTAGTGGAGAGACCCAGTACTTC.

This chain links TRBV30 with TRBJ2-7, with 7 positions matching TRBD1. V shed 3 bases and J 3 bases; nucleotides not matched to a gene: 8. Germline CDR1 and CDR2: GTSNPN and SVGIG (reference sequence). This CDR3 has 14 residues. CDR3 coding DNA: TGTGCCTGGAGAGGGGCAGGGGGATTCTACGAGCAGTACTTC. This encodes CAWRGAGGFYEQYF.

This clone was found a few times. The chain combines TRBV6-8 with TRBJ1-6; tentative D call: TRBD1 (6 bases). The germline CDR1 and CDR2 sequences are MNHGY and SAAAGT. CDR3 length equals 17 residues. V lost 0 bases to trimming and J lost 8 bases, with 17 bases between them. The CDR3 nucleotides are TGTGCCAGCAGTTACTCGCGGGGGGGCTCAGAGGATTCACCCCTCCACTTT. It encodes CASSYSRGGSEDSPLHF.

This chain uses TRBV5-1 with TRBJ2-7; no clear D gene. Trimming shortened V by 0 bases and J by 5 bases, and 15 bases separated the two germline ends. This CDR3 spans 15 amino acids. Germline V gene data show CDR1 as SGHRS and CDR2 as YFSETQ. CDR3: CASSLEGSRLDEQYF. CDR3 DNA: TGCGCCAGCAGCTTGGAAGGGTCCAGACTCGACGAGCAGTACTTC.

The chain joins TRBV18 to TRBJ1-2; TRBD1 might be the D (5 bases). Trimming pared 1 base from V and 2 bases from J, leaving 11 bases between. Germline V gene data show CDR1 as KGHSH and CDR2 as LQKENI. This CDR3 has 15 residues. The CDR3 loop is CASSPLRQLNYGYTF. The CDR3 DNA reads as TGTGCCAGCTCACCACTAAGACAGTTAAACTATGGCTACACCTTC.

The chain has TRBV10-3 and TRBJ1-2; D is perhaps TRBD1 (6 bases). V was pared by 2 bases and J by 2 bases, with 9 bases between. This CDR3 is 14 amino acids long. Germline values: CDR1 ENHRY, CDR2 SYGVKD. Written as DNA, the CDR3 is TGTGCCATCAGTGAGACCACAGGGAACTATGGCTACACCTTC. Translating it yields CAISETTGNYGYTF.

The V gene is TRBV6-8, the J gene TRBJ1-2; maybe TRBD1 (6 bases). Trimming stripped 4 bases from V and 2 bases from J, with 8 bases between. The germline CDR1 and CDR2 sequences are MNHGY and SAAAGT. The CDR3 has 13 residues. This CDR3 reads CASSSGQNYGYTF. The CDR3, as DNA: TGTGCCAGCAGTTCGGGACAAAACTATGGCTACACCTTC.

The genes are TRBV29-1 and TRBJ1-1, with TRBD1 as a possible D gene (5 bases). Germline CDR1 and CDR2: SQVTM and ANQGSEA. The CDR3 loop spans 13 amino acids. The V gene lost 4 bases and the J gene lost 4 bases, with 13 bases spanning the gap. CDR3 sequence (DNA): TGCAGCGTTGCTCCGGGACTAAGCACTGAAGCTTTCTTT. It encodes CSVAPGLSTEAFF.

The gene calls are TRBV19 and TRBJ2-5; D is undetermined. The CDR3 is made up of 15 amino acids. Germline values: CDR1 LNHDA, CDR2 SQIVND (reference sequence). Trimming shortened V by 2 bases and J by 0 bases, and 10 bases separated the two germline ends. CDR3 bases: TGTGCCAGTAGTATATCGTCGGCAAACCAAGAGACCCAGTACTTC. Translating gives CASSISSANQETQYF.

This chain connects TRBV11-3 to TRBJ2-7; TRBD1 matches at 11 bases. The CDR3 has 16 amino acids. After removal of 3 bases from V and 0 bases from J, the junction contained 4 bases not matched to a gene. Germline loops: CDR1 SGHNT, CDR2 YENEEA. CDR3: CASSLEGTGGSYEQYF. The CDR3 DNA follows: TGTGCCAGCAGCTTGGAAGGGACAGGGGGCTCCTACGAGCAGTACTTC.

V gene TRBV5-1 combines with J gene TRBJ2-3; 12 bases agree with TRBD2. V shed 0 bases, J shed 4 bases, and the junction held 15 bases outside the gene matches. Germline V gene sequence: CDR1 SGHRS, CDR2 YFSETQ. This CDR3 has 20 residues. As DNA, the CDR3 is TGCGCCAGCAGCTTGGACCCCCCACTAGCGGGGGGTCAAAGGGCAGATACGCAGTATTTT. Protein sequence: CASSLDPPLAGGQRADTQYF.